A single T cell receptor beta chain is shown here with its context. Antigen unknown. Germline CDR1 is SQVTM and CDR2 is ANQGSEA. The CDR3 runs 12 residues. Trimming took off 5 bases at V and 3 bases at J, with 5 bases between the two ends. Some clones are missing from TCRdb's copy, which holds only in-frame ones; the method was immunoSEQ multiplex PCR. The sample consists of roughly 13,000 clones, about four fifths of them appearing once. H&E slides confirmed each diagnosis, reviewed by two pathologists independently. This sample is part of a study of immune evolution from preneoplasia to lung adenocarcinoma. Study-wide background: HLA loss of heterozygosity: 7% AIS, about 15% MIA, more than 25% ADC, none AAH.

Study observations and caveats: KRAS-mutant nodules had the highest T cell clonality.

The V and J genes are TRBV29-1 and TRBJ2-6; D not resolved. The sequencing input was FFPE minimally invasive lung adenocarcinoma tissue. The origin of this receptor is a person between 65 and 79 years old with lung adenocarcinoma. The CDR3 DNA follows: TGCAGCGTTCAGATTGGGGCCAACGTCCTGACTTTC. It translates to CSVQIGANVLTF.